These 27 T cell receptor beta chains were sequenced from one sample in a study of human T cells and chemical hapten exposure. TCRdb reprocessed the RACE reads via MiXCR and lists one record per CDR3 protein. The repertoire has about 40,000 distinct CDR3 sequences, 3.3% of them found once; the top ten carry under 8.5%. Time point in this sample: patch test 2, 6 weeks after DPC sensitization. The treatment denotes: therapeutic diphenylcyclopropenone sensitization with weekly scalp DPC. The input for sequencing was whole blood, taken in connection with sensitization to the hapten diphenylcyclopropenone (DPC). These receptors came from a man between 40 and 49 years old with alopecia areata. Some clones in this sample may be carry-over from other donors' samples.

This clonotype was counted at least ten times. V gene TRBV6-1 combines with J gene TRBJ2-7, with 7 bases identical to TRBD1. Germline lookup yields CDR1 MNHNS and CDR2 SASEGT. This CDR3 region has 12 residues. V trimming: 4 bases; J trimming: 6 bases; junction bases outside the gene matches: 3. This chain's CDR3 is CASSAAGGEQYF. CDR3 in DNA: TGTGCCAGCAGTGCGGCAGGGGGCGAGCAGTACTTC.

About this clonotype: A much larger clone lies a single base off, so this may be a read error. The chain links TRBV29-1 to TRBJ1-2; tentative D call: TRBD1 (5 bases). The CDR3 extends over 12 amino acids. Trimming took off 3 bases at V and 7 bases at J, with 12 bases between the two ends. CDR1 is SQVTM and CDR2 is ANQGSEA in the germline V gene. The CDR3 DNA follows: TGCAGCGTTGATTCGGGGGAAGGTGGCTACACCTTC. Its protein is CSVDSGEGGYTF.

This clonotype was picked up many times. This chain joins TRBV2 and TRBJ2-3; D ambiguous. This CDR3 region has 11 residues. Germline assignment: CDR1 SNHLY and CDR2 FYNNEI. The V and J ends lost 9 bases and 2 bases respectively, with 6 bases between them. The CDR3 sequence is CASLATDTQYF. CDR3 bases: TGTGCCAGTTTGGCCACAGATACGCAGTATTTT.

This clonotype was found many times. The rearrangement links TRBV29-1 to TRBJ2-2; the match to TRBD1 covers 7 bases. Germline trimming cut 6 bases from V and 4 bases from J; bases unmatched to any gene: 17. The germline V gene encodes CDR1 SQVTM and CDR2 ANQGSEA. This CDR3 has 17 amino acids. CDR3 loop: CSVGGQVGMPPTGELFF. The CDR3 bases are TGCAGCGTAGGCGGACAGGTCGGGATGCCTCCCACCGGGGAGCTGTTTTTT.

In its sample, this clonotype was seen many times. V is TRBV2 and J is TRBJ1-4; 11 bases map to TRBD1. V shed 6 bases and J 6 bases; nucleotides not matched to a gene: 6. The CDR3 is 15 amino acids. Looked up from germline, CDR1 is SNHLY and CDR2 is FYNNEI. The CDR3 DNA follows: TGTGCCAGCAGCCCGGACAGGGGGCGACATGAAAAACTGTTTTTT. It translates to CASSPDRGRHEKLFF.

This clonotype was picked up many times. The J gene is TRBJ2-3, the V gene TRBV28; TRBD2 agrees at 8 bases. The length of the CDR3 is 16 residues. Germline CDR1 is MDHEN and CDR2 is SYDVKM. V gave up 6 bases and J gave up 5 bases; unmatched junction bases: 13. Here the CDR3 DNA reads TGTGCCAGCAGCAATCGACGGGAGGGCCGGGAAGATACGCAGTATTTT. As protein: CASSNRREGREDTQYF. The variable domain in full, with the rest retrieved from reference TRBV28 and TRBJ2-3, is DVKVTQSSRYLVKRTGEKVFLECVQDMDHENMFWYRQDPGLGLRLIYFSYDVKMKEKGDIPEGYSVSREKKERFSLILESASTNQTSMYLCASSNRREGREDTQYFGPGTRLTVL.

This clonotype was seen many times. This chain links TRBV2 with TRBJ1-2; TRBD1 agrees at 9 bases. This CDR3 contains 18 residues. Per the germline V gene, CDR1 is SNHLY and CDR2 is FYNNEI. V lost 4 bases to trimming and J lost 4 bases; unmatched junction nucleotides: 16. The CDR3 spells CASSGWTGETGSGYGYTF. Written as DNA, the CDR3 is TGTGCCAGCAGTGGGTGGACAGGGGAGACGGGAAGTGGCTATGGCTACACCTTC.

This sequence joins TRBV27 and TRBJ2-3; D gene ambiguous. Germline assignment: CDR1 MNHEY and CDR2 SMNVEV (reference sequence). This CDR3 spans 15 amino acids. Trimming stripped 1 base from V and 2 bases from J, with 10 bases between. The CDR3 sequence is CASSLWGRDTDTQYF. In DNA, the CDR3 is TGTGCCAGCAGTTTATGGGGTCGAGACACAGATACGCAGTATTTT.

This clonotype was observed a handful of times. The chain is built from TRBV14 and TRBJ2-7, with 11 bases aligning to TRBD2. The V segment lost 2 bases and the J segment 5 bases; nucleotides outside the gene matches: 5. The CDR3 extends over 15 amino acids. Germline loops: CDR1 SGHDN, CDR2 FVKESK. CDR3 coding DNA: TGTGCCAGCAGCCAACTAGCGGGAGGTATGAACGAGCAGTACTTC. Its protein is CASSQLAGGMNEQYF.

This clonotype was seen repeatedly, ten times or more. CDR3 in amino acids: CASSLLRGQGAGEQFF. CDR3 coding DNA: TGTGCCAGCAGCCTGCTGCGCGGACAGGGGGCAGGGGAGCAGTTCTTC. The V call is TRBV7-3, the J call TRBJ2-1; TRBD1 matches 11 bases. CDR3 length: 16 amino acids. The germline V gene has CDR1 SGHTA and CDR2 FQGTGA. Trimming removed 5 bases from V and 10 bases from J; junction bases left unmatched: 13.

This clonotype was recorded many times. V and J are TRBV27 and TRBJ1-2, with D perhaps TRBD1 (5 bases). V gave up 6 bases and J gave up 7 bases, with 12 bases separating them. The CDR3 loop spans 12 amino acids. From germline, CDR1 is MNHEY and CDR2 SMNVEV (reference sequence). The DNA of the CDR3 is TGTGCCAGCAGCCAGGGCCGGGGTGGCTACACCTTC. Translating gives CASSQGRGGYTF.

In its sample, this clonotype was seen many times. The CDR3 here is CASSGGQGDTGELFF. Written as DNA, the CDR3 is TGTGCCAGCAGTGGGGGACAGGGTGACACCGGGGAGCTGTTTTTT. The genes are TRBV12-3 or TRBV12-4 and TRBJ2-2; TRBD1 matches at 9 bases. The CDR3 is 15 residues long. Trimming removed 5 bases from V and 3 bases from J; junction bases left unmatched: 4.

This clonotype has a count of ten or more. This chain joins TRBV20-1 and TRBJ2-2; TRBD1 matches 10 bases. Germline V gene sequence: CDR1 DFQATT, CDR2 SNEGSKA (reference sequence). Trimming cost V 0 bases and J 5 bases; bases outside gene matches: 12. The CDR3 loop spans 18 amino acids. In DNA, the CDR3 is TGCAGTGCTAGAGAGCCGGGACAGGGGAGATTGAAGACCGGGGAGCTGTTTTTT. It translates to CSAREPGQGRLKTGELFF.

V gene TRBV28 combines with J gene TRBJ2-7, with unresolved D. CDR1 and CDR2 from the germline V gene are MDHEN and SYDVKM. The CDR3 extends over 13 amino acids. V was pared by 7 bases and J by 6 bases, with 16 bases between. The CDR3 reads CASNNAGPFEQYF. CDR3 in DNA: TGTGCCAGCAATAACGCAGGACCTTTCGAGCAGTACTTC.

This clonotype rates as medium-sized. The chain couples TRBV7-3 to TRBJ1-6, with 9 positions matching TRBD1. Trimming took 4 bases from V and 6 from J; bases not matched to a gene: 4. This CDR3 is 15 amino acids long. Germline loops: CDR1 SGHTA, CDR2 FQGTGA. The CDR3 DNA reads as TGTGCCAGCAGCTGGGGACAGGGTGTTAATTCACCCCTCCACTTT. Amino acids: CASSWGQGVNSPLHF.

This clonotype has at least ten counts. The chain couples TRBV12-3 or TRBV12-4 to TRBJ2-7; 10 bases fit TRBD1. J gave up 7 bases and V 6 bases, and 6 bases lay outside the gene matches. This CDR3 region has 13 residues. In DNA form, the CDR3 reads TGTGCCAGCAGGACAGGGGGCGCGCGGGAGCAGTACTTC. Translation gives CASRTGGAREQYF.

In this sample, this clonotype turned up many times. The chain is built from TRBV6-6 and TRBJ2-1; 8 nucleotides align to TRBD2. Germline CDR1 is MNHNY and CDR2 is SVGAGI (reference sequence). The J segment lost 7 bases and the V segment lost 2 bases, leaving 10 bases of the junction unmatched. CDR3 size: 16 residues. CDR3 loop: CASSYSLGTRSNEQFF. The CDR3 DNA is TGTGCCAGCAGTTACAGTTTAGGGACTAGGTCTAATGAGCAGTTCTTC.

This clonotype was observed at least ten times. The chain joins TRBV15 to TRBJ1-4; D unclear. With 3 bases removed from V and 8 bases from J, the gap between germline ends came to 16 bases. This CDR3 is 15 amino acids long. CDR1 is LNHNV, CDR2 YYDKDF, per germline (reference sequence). The CDR3 nucleotides are TGTGCCACCAGCAGGCCCGGTGGGCGCGAAGAAAAACTGTTTTTT. Its translation is CATSRPGGREEKLFF.

This chain links TRBV5-1 with TRBJ1-1; 8 nucleotides line up with TRBD1. V lost 3 bases to trimming and J lost 5 bases; unmatched junction nucleotides: 6. The V gene's germline CDR1 is SGHRS and CDR2 YFSETQ. This CDR3 spans 14 amino acids. The CDR3 loop is CASSSDRVETEAFF. The CDR3 DNA reads as TGCGCCAGCAGCTCGGACAGGGTAGAGACTGAAGCTTTCTTT.

This clonotype was found many times. The rearrangement links TRBV10-3 to TRBJ1-1; possible D gene TRBD1, 6 bases. The CDR3 contains 14 residues. Germline V lookup: CDR1 ENHRY, CDR2 SYGVKD. V was pared by 4 bases and J by 1 base, with 10 bases between. In DNA, the CDR3 is TGTGCCATCAGTGCGGGACACCAGAACACTGAAGCTTTCTTT. Translation gives CAISAGHQNTEAFF.

This clonotype was seen only a few times. This chain connects TRBV7-6 to TRBJ2-3; TRBD2 matches 8 bases. This CDR3 is 16 amino acids long. Germline-derived CDR1 and CDR2 are SGHVS and FNYEAQ. V dropped 5 bases and J dropped 4; count of bases not matched to a gene: 11. The CDR3 reads CASSDSGRIGSDTQYF. The DNA of the CDR3 is TGTGCCAGCAGCGACAGCGGGAGAATTGGGTCAGATACGCAGTATTTT.

There are many counts of this clonotype. J is TRBJ2-3 and V is TRBV20-1, with TRBD2 identical over 10 bases. Germline V gene data show CDR1 as DFQATT and CDR2 as SNEGSKA (reference sequence). The trim removed 4 bases at V and 2 bases at J, leaving 6 bases unmatched. This CDR3 region has 15 residues. The CDR3, as DNA: TGCAGTGCTACGCCCCTAGCGGGGGTCACAGATACGCAGTATTTT. This codes for CSATPLAGVTDTQYF.

This clonotype occurred many times. The chain joins TRBV7-2 to TRBJ2-1; D is tentatively TRBD1 or TRBD2 (5 bases each). The CDR3 spans 14 residues. CDR1 and CDR2 from the germline V gene are SGHTA and FQGNSA. V was trimmed by 6 bases and J by 10 bases, leaving 19 bases between them. CDR3 amino acids: CASRTGTTPGEQFF. CDR3 coding DNA: TGTGCCAGCAGAACCGGGACCACCCCAGGGGAGCAGTTCTTC.

This clonotype has a count of ten or more. The genes are TRBV28 and TRBJ2-5; a weak D match, TRBD2 (6 bases). This CDR3 contains 15 residues. Trimming took off 3 bases at V and 7 bases at J, with 18 bases between the two ends. The V gene's germline CDR1 is MDHEN and CDR2 SYDVKM. The CDR3 loop reads CASSFQGLPDVTQYF. The CDR3 DNA sequence: TGTGCCAGCAGTTTCCAGGGACTGCCGGATGTGACCCAGTACTTC. Complete variable domain (other parts from reference TRBV28 and TRBJ2-5): DVKVTQSSRYLVKRTGEKVFLECVQDMDHENMFWYRQDPGLGLRLIYFSYDVKMKEKGDIPEGYSVSREKKERFSLILESASTNQTSMYLCASSFQGLPDVTQYFGPGTRLLVL.

This clonotype has ten or more counts. The CDR3 DNA sequence: TGTGCCAGCAGTGCTGCTATTGAGGCAGATACGCAGTATTTT. Translated: CASSAAIEADTQYF. J is TRBJ2-3 and V is TRBV12-3 or TRBV12-4, with D unclear. V was cut by 5 bases and J by 4 bases, with 13 bases left in between. CDR3 length equals 14 residues.

This clonotype was counted only a few times. The gene calls are TRBV7-8 and TRBJ2-5; D might be TRBD1 or TRBD2, each matching 6 bases. Per germline, CDR1 SGHVS and CDR2 FQNEAQ. The V and J ends lost 5 bases and 5 bases respectively, with 15 bases between them. CDR3 length: 14 residues. DNA of the CDR3: TGTGCCAGCAGCGCTAGTCGGGGGCGGGAGACCCAGTACTTC. Its translation: CASSASRGRETQYF.

The chain is built from TRBV27 and TRBJ2-3; D not resolved. Between the trimmed V and J ends, which lost 5 bases and 1 base, there was a span of 7 bases. The germline CDR1 and CDR2 sequences are MNHEY and SMNVEV (reference sequence). This CDR3 is built from 13 residues. CDR3 coding DNA: TGTGCCAGCAGTACAAGTCGCACAGATACGCAGTATTTT. Protein: CASSTSRTDTQYF.